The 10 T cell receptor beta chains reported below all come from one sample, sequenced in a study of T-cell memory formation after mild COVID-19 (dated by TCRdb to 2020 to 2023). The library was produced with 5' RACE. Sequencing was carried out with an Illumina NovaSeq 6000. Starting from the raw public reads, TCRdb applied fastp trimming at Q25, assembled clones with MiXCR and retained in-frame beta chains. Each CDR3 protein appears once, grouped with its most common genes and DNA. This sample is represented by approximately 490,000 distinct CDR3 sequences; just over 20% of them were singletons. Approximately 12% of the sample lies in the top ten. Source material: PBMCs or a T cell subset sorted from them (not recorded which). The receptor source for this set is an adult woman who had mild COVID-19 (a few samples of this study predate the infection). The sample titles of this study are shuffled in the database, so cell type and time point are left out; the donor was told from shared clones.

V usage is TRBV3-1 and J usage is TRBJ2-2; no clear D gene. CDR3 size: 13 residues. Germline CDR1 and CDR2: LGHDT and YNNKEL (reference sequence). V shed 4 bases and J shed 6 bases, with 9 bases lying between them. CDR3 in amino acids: CASSPKDAGELFF. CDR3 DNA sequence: TGTGCCAGCAGCCCCAAGGATGCCGGGGAGCTGTTTTTT.

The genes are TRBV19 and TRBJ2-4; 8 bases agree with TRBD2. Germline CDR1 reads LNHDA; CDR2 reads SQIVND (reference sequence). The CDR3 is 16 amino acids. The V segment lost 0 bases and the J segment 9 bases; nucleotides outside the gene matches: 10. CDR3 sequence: CASSIELAGPRSIQYF. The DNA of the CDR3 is TGTGCCAGTAGTATAGAGTTAGCGGGACCCAGAAGCATTCAGTACTTC.

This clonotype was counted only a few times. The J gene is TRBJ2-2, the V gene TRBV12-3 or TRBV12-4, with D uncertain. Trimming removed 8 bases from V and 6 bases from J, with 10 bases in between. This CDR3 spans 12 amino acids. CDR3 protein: CASGRKAGELFF. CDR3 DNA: TGTGCCAGCGGCCGAAAGGCCGGGGAGCTGTTTTTT.

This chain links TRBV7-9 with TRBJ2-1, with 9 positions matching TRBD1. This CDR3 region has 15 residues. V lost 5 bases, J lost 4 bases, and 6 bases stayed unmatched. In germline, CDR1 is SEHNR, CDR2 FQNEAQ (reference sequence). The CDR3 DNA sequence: TGTGCCAGCAGCACCGGACAGGGGCAATACAATGAGCAGTTCTTC. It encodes CASSTGQGQYNEQFF. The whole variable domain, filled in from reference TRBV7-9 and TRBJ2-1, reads DTGVSQNPRHKITKRGQNVTFRCDPISEHNRLYWYRQTLGQGPEFLTYFQNEAQLEKSRLLSDRFSAERPKGSFSTLEIQRTEQGDSAMYLCASSTGQGQYNEQFFGPGTRLTVL.

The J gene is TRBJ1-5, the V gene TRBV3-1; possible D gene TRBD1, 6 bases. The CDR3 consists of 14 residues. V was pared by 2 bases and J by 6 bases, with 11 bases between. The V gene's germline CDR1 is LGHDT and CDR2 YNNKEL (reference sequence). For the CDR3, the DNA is TGTGCCAGCAGCCAAAGGACAGTGGGTCAGCCCCAGCATTTT. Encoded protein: CASSQRTVGQPQHF.

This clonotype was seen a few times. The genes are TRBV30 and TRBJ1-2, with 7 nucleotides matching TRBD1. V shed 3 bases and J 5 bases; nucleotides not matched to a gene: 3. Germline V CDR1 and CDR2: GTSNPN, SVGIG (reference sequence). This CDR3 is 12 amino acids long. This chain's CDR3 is CAWRRGQYGYTF. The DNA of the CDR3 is TGTGCCTGGAGGAGGGGGCAGTATGGCTACACCTTC.

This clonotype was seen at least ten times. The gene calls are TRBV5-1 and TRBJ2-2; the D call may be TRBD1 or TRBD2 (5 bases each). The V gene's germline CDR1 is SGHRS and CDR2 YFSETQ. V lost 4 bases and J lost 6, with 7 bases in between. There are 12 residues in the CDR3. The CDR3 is CASSRDAGELFF. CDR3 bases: TGCGCCAGCAGCCGGGACGCCGGGGAGCTGTTTTTT.

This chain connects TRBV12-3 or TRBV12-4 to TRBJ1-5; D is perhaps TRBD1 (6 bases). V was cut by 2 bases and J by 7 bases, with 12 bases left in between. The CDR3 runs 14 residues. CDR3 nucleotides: TGTGCCAGCAGTTTAAGGGGGTCTGAGCAGCCCCAGCATTTT. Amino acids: CASSLRGSEQPQHF.

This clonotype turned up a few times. The CDR3 region has the DNA TGTGCCAGCAGCTTGGAACTAGCGGGAGCACACGAGCAGTACTTC. Amino acids: CASSLELAGAHEQYF. The chain combines TRBV5-8 with TRBJ2-7, with 11 bases that match TRBD2. There are 15 residues in the CDR3. Per germline, CDR1 SGHTS and CDR2 YDEGEE. V trimming: 0 bases; J trimming: 5 bases; junction bases outside the gene matches: 4.

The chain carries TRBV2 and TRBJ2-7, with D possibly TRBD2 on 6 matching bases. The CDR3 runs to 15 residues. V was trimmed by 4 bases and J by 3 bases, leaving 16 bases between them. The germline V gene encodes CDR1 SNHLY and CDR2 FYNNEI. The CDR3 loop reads CASSVSGTGSYEQYF. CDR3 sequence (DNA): TGTGCCAGCAGTGTATCCGGGACTGGGAGCTACGAGCAGTACTTC. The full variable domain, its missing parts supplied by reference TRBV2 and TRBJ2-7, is EPEVTQTPSHQVTQMGQEVILRCVPISNHLYFYWYRQILGQKVEFLVSFYNNEISEKSEIFDDQFSVERPDGSNFTLKIRSTKLEDSAMYFCASSVSGTGSYEQYFGPGTRLTVT.